This T cell receptor beta chain originates from a study of T cells in Graves' hyperthyroidism and ophthalmopathy. Amplification of TCR beta CDR3 regions was performed using RNA transcripts as template. In the first-round RT-PCR of the TCR CDR3, the HTBI primer set was used. Via MiXCR, TCRdb re-called the multiplex PCR reads, giving one row per CDR3 protein. The sample has hundreds of thousands of distinct CDR3 sequences, under 20% seen once; the top ten hold about 4%. The table lists this clonotype with many counts. The sequenced sample was blood. This TCR came from a woman aged 18-35 years with Graves' hyperthyroidism.

In nucleotides, the CDR3 is TGTGCCAGCAGACCTACCCCGGTCTATGGCTACACCTTC. Its translation: CASRPTPVYGYTF. V is TRBV2 and J is TRBJ1-2; no clear D. The CDR3 covers 13 residues. The V end lost 6 bases, the J end lost 4 bases, and 12 bases lay between the germline ends. Germline V lookup: CDR1 SNHLY, CDR2 FYNNEI.